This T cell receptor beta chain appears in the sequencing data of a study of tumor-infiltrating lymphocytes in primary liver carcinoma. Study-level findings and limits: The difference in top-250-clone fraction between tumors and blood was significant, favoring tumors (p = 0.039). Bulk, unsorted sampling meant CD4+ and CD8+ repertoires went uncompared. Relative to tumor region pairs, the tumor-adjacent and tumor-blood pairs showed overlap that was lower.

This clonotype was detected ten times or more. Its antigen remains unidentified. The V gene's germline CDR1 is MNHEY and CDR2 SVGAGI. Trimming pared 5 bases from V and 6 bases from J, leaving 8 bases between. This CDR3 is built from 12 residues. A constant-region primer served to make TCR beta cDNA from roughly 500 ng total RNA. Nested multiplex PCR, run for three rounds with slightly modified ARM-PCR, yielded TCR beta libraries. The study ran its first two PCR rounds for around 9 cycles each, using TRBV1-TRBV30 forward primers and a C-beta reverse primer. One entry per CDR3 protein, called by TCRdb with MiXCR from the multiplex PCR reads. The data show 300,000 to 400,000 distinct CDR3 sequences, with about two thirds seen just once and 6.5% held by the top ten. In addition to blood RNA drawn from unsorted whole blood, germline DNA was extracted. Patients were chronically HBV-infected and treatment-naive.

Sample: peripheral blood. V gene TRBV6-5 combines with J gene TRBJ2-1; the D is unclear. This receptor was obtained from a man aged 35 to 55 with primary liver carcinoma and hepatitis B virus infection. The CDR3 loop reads CASSHTRNEQFF. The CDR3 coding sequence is TGTGCCAGCAGTCACACCCGCAATGAGCAGTTCTTC.